This T cell receptor (beta chain) emerged from a study of cytomegalovirus exposure and HLA in healthy donors. Sequencing used immunoSEQ multiplex PCR; TCRdb keeps in-frame clones, though not all of them. The top ten hold around 15% of the sample, which has a few hundred thousand clones, approximately 83% seen once. For this clone: Its specificity is not known.

Germline V lookup: CDR1 MNHEY, CDR2 SMNVEV (reference sequence). The CDR3 is 15 residues long. Losses at the gene ends were 0 bases for V and 4 bases for J; bases not matched to a gene: 3. Donors came from a validation cohort of over a hundred subjects, distinct from the first 666-subject cohort. Findings of the study overall: Researchers catalogued about 160 TCR beta chains as cytomegalovirus-associated. Subsequent analysis showed first-cohort TCR clusters tending to co-occur in about 110 validation repertoires.

Sequences were obtained from PBMCs. The chain is built from TRBV27 and TRBJ2-7; 10 nucleotides line up with TRBD1. This sequence originates from a woman aged 30 to 39 in good health and CMV-seropositive. CDR3 in DNA: TGTGCCAGCAGTTTATCGACAGGGGGCGGGTACGAGCAGTACTTC. This gives the protein CASSLSTGGGYEQYF.